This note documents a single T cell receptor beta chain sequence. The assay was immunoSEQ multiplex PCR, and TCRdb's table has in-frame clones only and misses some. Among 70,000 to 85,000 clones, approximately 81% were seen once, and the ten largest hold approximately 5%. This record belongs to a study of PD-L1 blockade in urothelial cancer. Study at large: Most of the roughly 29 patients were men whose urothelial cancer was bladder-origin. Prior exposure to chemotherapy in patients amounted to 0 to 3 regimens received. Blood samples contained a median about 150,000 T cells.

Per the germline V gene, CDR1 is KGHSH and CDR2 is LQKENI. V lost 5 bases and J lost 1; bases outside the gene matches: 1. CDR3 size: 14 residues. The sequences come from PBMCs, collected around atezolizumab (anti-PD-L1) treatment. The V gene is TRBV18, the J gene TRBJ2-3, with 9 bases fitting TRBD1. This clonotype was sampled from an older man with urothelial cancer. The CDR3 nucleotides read TGTGCCAGCTCAGGGACAGGGCGCACAGATACGCAGTATTTT. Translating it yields CASSGTGRTDTQYF.